Listed below are T cell receptor beta chains from one sample, sequenced in a study of T cell responses to AZD1222 COVID-19 vaccine. Data came from immunoSEQ multiplex PCR; TCRdb stores just in-frame clones and leaves some out. The data hold 100,000 or so clones, with more than 75% observed a single time. The starting material was peripheral blood, obtained on day 0 of AZD1222 vaccination. The receptors derive from an adult in good health. The CDR3 runs from the conserved cysteine through the conserved F or W. Fields, in order: clone size, J gene, D gene, V gene, CDR3 DNA, CDR3 protein. D genes are given only for firm matches. Expanded clones are given a class, and other clones once, few, many or no size at all.

>once|TRBJ2-1|-|TRBV11-2
TGTGCCAGCAGCCCGCACGTCAATGAGCAGTTCTTC
CASSPHVNEQFF
>-|TRBJ1-5|-|TRBV2
TGTGCCAGCAGTGAAAGGGGGTTGGGCAATCAGCCCCAGCATTTT
CASSERGLGNQPQHF
>-|TRBJ2-7|-|TRBV5-1
TGCGCCAGCAGCTTGGCACAGGACAAAACCTACGAGCAGTACTTC
CASSLAQDKTYEQYF
>-|TRBJ2-7|-|TRBV4-3
TGCGCCAGCTCCCGGAGGGCGGGAAGCTCCTACGAGCAGTACTTC
CASSRRAGSSYEQYF
>-|TRBJ2-7|TRBD1|TRBV19
TGTGCCAGTAGTAGCGCAGGGGGCTCCTACGAGCAGTACTTC
CASSSAGGSYEQYF
>-|TRBJ2-7|TRBD2|TRBV20-1
TGCAGTGCTAGTAAGAGCGGGAGCTACGAGCAGTACTTC
CSASKSGSYEQYF
>-|TRBJ2-1|TRBD2|TRBV2
TGTGCCAGCAGTGAAACTAGCGCCCATGAGCAGTTCTTC
CASSETSAHEQFF
>few|TRBJ1-6|-|TRBV19
TGTGCCAGTAGTATAGCCCAGGGGTATTCGCGGCCCCTCCACTTT
CASSIAQGYSRPLHF
>-|TRBJ2-3|-|TRBV7-2
TGTGCCAGCAGCCTCGGGACAGATACGCAGTATTTT
CASSLGTDTQYF
>-|TRBJ2-7|TRBD1|TRBV6-5
TGTGCCACCAGGGACAGACTTACCCACGAGCAGTACTTC
CATRDRLTHEQYF
>-|TRBJ2-7|-|TRBV3-1/TRBV3-2
TGTGCCAGCAGCCAAGACGGCGGCTCCTACGAGCAGTACTTC
CASSQDGGSYEQYF
>-|TRBJ2-1|-|TRBV28
TGTGCCAGCAGTTTTATCTATGAGCAGTTCTTC
CASSFIYEQFF
>-|TRBJ1-2|TRBD1|TRBV6-6
TGTGCCAGCAGTGCAGGGGGGGGTTATGGCTACACCTTC
CASSAGGGYGYTF
>-|TRBJ1-5|TRBD1|TRBV28
TGTGCCAGCAGAACCATCTGGGGACAGGGGGCGATGGGAGCAGCCAATCAGCCCCAGCATTTT
CASRTIWGQGAMGAANQPQHF
>-|TRBJ1-2|-|TRBV3-1/TRBV3-2
TGTGCCAGCAGCCAAGATCCCAGCTATGGCTACACCTTC
CASSQDPSYGYTF
>-|TRBJ2-5|-|TRBV7-9
TGTGCCAGCAGCAACGACTATGAGTGGTACCAAGAGACCCAGTACTTC
CASSNDYEWYQETQYF
>-|TRBJ1-1|-|TRBV2
TGTGCCAGCAGCTCTATACCTAGGGACACTGAAGCTTTCTTT
CASSSIPRDTEAFF
>-|TRBJ1-1|-|TRBV5-1
TGCGCCAGCAGCTCGATCACCCAGGAGGTAGCTTTCTTT
CASSSITQEVAFF
>-|TRBJ1-4|-|TRBV12-5
TGTGCTAGTGGTTTGGGACAGGCTTCGGGGCTCGAAAATGAAAAACTGTTTTTT
CASGLGQASGLENEKLFF
>-|TRBJ2-7|-|TRBV5-6
TGTGCCAGCAGCACGAGGGACATGTCCTACGAGCAGTACTTC
CASSTRDMSYEQYF
>-|TRBJ1-4|-|TRBV27
TGTGCCAGCAGTTTCGGCACGGGAGGTGAAAAACTGTTTTTT
CASSFGTGGEKLFF
>-|TRBJ2-7|TRBD1|TRBV7-9
TGTGCCAGCAGCTTAGAAGGGACAGGGGACCCCTACGAGCAGTACTTC
CASSLEGTGDPYEQYF
>-|TRBJ2-7|TRBD1|TRBV7-9
TGTGCCAGCAGCGCTCTGGACAGGGGGGATTACGAGCAGTACTTC
CASSALDRGDYEQYF
>once|TRBJ1-6|-|TRBV7-6
TGTGCCAGCAGCTTGTCGGCAGGTCGAAATTCACCCCTCCACTTT
CASSLSAGRNSPLHF
>-|TRBJ1-2|-|TRBV19
TGTGCCAGTAGTATTGGCAGGGGATATGGCTACACCTTC
CASSIGRGYGYTF
>few|TRBJ2-7|-|TRBV7-2
TGTGCCAGCAGCTTAGTTTTCGGAGGCGGGGCCTACGAGCAGTACTTC
CASSLVFGGGAYEQYF
>-|TRBJ2-1|-|TRBV3-1/TRBV3-2
TGTGCCAGCAGCCTGACCGGGGGGCCCTACAATGAGCAGTTCTTC
CASSLTGGPYNEQFF
>-|TRBJ1-1|-|TRBV19
TGTGCCAGTACAGACGGGGGCCCTGGGACTGAAGCTTTCTTT
CASTDGGPGTEAFF
>-|TRBJ2-7|-|TRBV27
TGTGCCAGCAGTTTACAACACCGGATTTACGAGCAGTACTTC
CASSLQHRIYEQYF
>-|TRBJ2-7|-|TRBV6-6
TGTGCCAGCAGACAGACAGCTCCCTACGAGCAGTACTTC
CASRQTAPYEQYF
>-|TRBJ2-1|-|TRBV11-3
TGTGCCAGCAGCCACAGTTGGGATGAGCAGTTCTTC
CASSHSWDEQFF
>-|TRBJ1-2|-|TRBV14
TGTGCCAGCAGCCAAATGGACGGAGCCCATGGCTACACCTTC
CASSQMDGAHGYTF
>-|TRBJ1-3|TRBD1|TRBV7-6
TGTGCCAGCAGCCCCGTTGGAGGGGGCTTTAGCTCTGGAAACACCATATATTTT
CASSPVGGGFSSGNTIYF
>-|TRBJ1-5|TRBD1|TRBV27
TGTGCCAGCGGGAACCCCGACAGGGATCAGCCCCAGCATTTT
CASGNPDRDQPQHF
>once|TRBJ1-5|-|TRBV2
TGTGCCAGCAGTGACTCCCAGCCCCAGCATTTT
CASSDSQPQHF
>-|TRBJ2-1|-|TRBV7-2
TGTGCCAGCAGCACCGGAGGGCTACGTGTCGGCAATGAGCAGTTCTTC
CASSTGGLRVGNEQFF
>-|TRBJ1-3|TRBD1|TRBV19
TGTGCCAGTACCACCACGGGACAGAGCTACACCATATATTTT
CASTTTGQSYTIYF
>-|TRBJ1-4|-|TRBV7-9
TGTGCCAGCAGCTTCGGGATGGGGTCAACTAATGAAAAACTGTTTTTT
CASSFGMGSTNEKLFF
>-|TRBJ1-5|TRBD1|TRBV3-1/TRBV3-2
TGTGCCAGCAGCCAATCAAAACAGGGGTGGTTTAGTCAGCCCCAGCATTTT
CASSQSKQGWFSQPQHF
>-|TRBJ2-7|-|TRBV18
TGTGCCAGCTCACCGTTTGGGGGGCCCGTTAAGTACTTC
CASSPFGGPVKYF
>-|TRBJ2-3|-|TRBV15
TGTGCCACCAGCGGATCAGAGGTTAGCGTTGGGAATACGCAGTATTTT
CATSGSEVSVGNTQYF